This passage covers 30 T cell receptor beta chains from one sample sequenced in a study of CD8 T cells in Susac syndrome. Random hexamers were used to reverse transcribe an amount of about 0.5 to 1 ug RNA. From the immunoSEQ multiplex PCR reads, TCRdb called clonotypes with MiXCR, one entry per CDR3 protein. The data show approximately 74,000 distinct CDR3 sequences, about 93% seen once. Sequenced input: CD4+ T cells from PBMCs. All receptors come from a human donor with Susac syndrome.

V gene TRBV12-3 or TRBV12-4 combines with J gene TRBJ2-7; tentatively, D is TRBD1 or TRBD2 (7 bases each). The CDR3 runs to 14 residues. The V end was cut by 2 bases, the J end by 2 bases, with 10 bases between. CDR3 in amino acids: CASSLQGGAYEQYF. Here the CDR3 DNA reads TGTGCCAGCAGTTTACAGGGGGGGGCCTACGAGCAGTACTTC.

The chain links TRBV3-1 to TRBJ1-2, with 8 bases aligning to TRBD1. V lost 4 bases, J lost 8 bases, and 21 bases stayed unmatched. CDR3 length equals 18 residues. Germline-derived CDR1 and CDR2 are LGHDT and YNNKEL (reference sequence). The CDR3 region has the DNA TGTGCCAGCAGCCCCTGGGGGCAGGGGGCCCGACCCGAGGAGGGCTACACCTTC. This codes for CASSPWGQGARPEEGYTF.

The rearrangement links TRBV5-1 to TRBJ2-2; D unresolved. The CDR3 extends over 15 amino acids. Germline V lookup: CDR1 SGHRS, CDR2 YFSETQ. V was clipped by 0 bases and J by 6 bases, with 12 bases between them. DNA of the CDR3: TGCGCCAGCAGCTTGGGTCGCGCCCCAGCCGGGGAGCTGTTTTTT. Its translation is CASSLGRAPAGELFF.

This rearrangement joins TRBV20-1 to TRBJ1-1; D is unresolved. The length of the CDR3 is 14 residues. Germline V gene lookup returns CDR1 DFQATT and CDR2 SNEGSKA (reference sequence). The germline V and J ends were trimmed by 3 bases and 2 bases, with 13 bases remaining between them. CDR3 coding DNA: TGCAGTGCTAGGAACTGGAACAGTAACACTGAAGCTTTCTTT. The encoded protein is CSARNWNSNTEAFF.

The rearrangement joins TRBV6-5 to TRBJ2-1, with D possibly matching TRBD1 (5 bases). The CDR3 is made up of 14 amino acids. CDR1 MNHEY and CDR2 SVGAGI come from the germline V gene. V lost 0 bases to trimming and J lost 10 bases, with 13 bases between them. The CDR3 coding sequence is TGTGCCAGCAGTTACTCGACGACAGTCCAAGAGCAGTTCTTC. This translates into CASSYSTTVQEQFF.

CDR3 nucleotide sequence: TGTGCCAGTTGGGACAGCATCACAGATACGCAGTATTTT. Amino acid sequence: CASWDSITDTQYF. The chain combines TRBV28 with TRBJ2-3; 7 bases agree with TRBD1. J was trimmed by 2 bases and V by 9 bases; bases with no gene match: 5. Looked up from germline, CDR1 is MDHEN and CDR2 is SYDVKM. CDR3 length: 13 residues.

This rearrangement joins TRBV18 to TRBJ2-1; possibly TRBD2 for D (6 bases). The CDR3 contains 15 residues. Germline lookup yields CDR1 KGHSH and CDR2 LQKENI. V lost 3 bases to trimming and J lost 10 bases, with 19 bases between them. The CDR3 protein is CASSPHRETGAEQFF. The CDR3 coding sequence is TGTGCCAGCTCACCTCATCGGGAAACGGGAGCAGAGCAGTTCTTC.

V gene TRBV5-1 combines with J gene TRBJ2-5; the D gene is possibly TRBD2 (6 bases). Germline V gene sequence: CDR1 SGHRS, CDR2 YFSETQ. The CDR3 loop spans 15 amino acids. Trimming took 2 bases from V and 4 from J, leaving 15 bases between them. For the CDR3, the DNA is TGCGCCAGCAGCTTAGCAGCGGGTGCGCGAGAGACCCAGTACTTC. Protein sequence: CASSLAAGARETQYF.

The genes are TRBV2 and TRBJ2-7; D unclear. Trimming removed 5 bases at V and 5 bases at J, with 19 bases between. Germline V lookup: CDR1 SNHLY, CDR2 FYNNEI. The CDR3 is 15 residues long. CDR3 bases: TGTGCCAGCAGTCTTGCCGGCGGTAGTTACGACGAGCAGTACTTC. Its translation: CASSLAGGSYDEQYF.

The chain carries TRBV12-3 or TRBV12-4 and TRBJ2-1; D may be TRBD1 (7 bases). CDR3 length: 16 residues. Trimming took 4 bases from V and 4 from J, leaving 17 bases between them. The CDR3 nucleotides read TGTGCCAGCAGTTCGGGGGACAGCTCTAATTACAATGAGCAGTTCTTC. Translated, it gives CASSSGDSSNYNEQFF.

This clonotype is medium-sized within its sample. The V and J genes are TRBV6-1 and TRBJ2-5; 10 bases align to TRBD1. The junction had 11 bases not matched to a gene; V was cut back by 6 bases and J by 7 bases. Germline-derived CDR1 and CDR2 are MNHNS and SASEGT. This CDR3 has 15 residues. The CDR3 bases are TGTGCCAGCAGCCGTCCCGGGACAGGGGTCTGGACCCAGTACTTC. Amino acid sequence: CASSRPGTGVWTQYF.

The rearrangement joins TRBV12-3 or TRBV12-4 to TRBJ2-3; 7 bases are shared with TRBD2. This CDR3 has 14 amino acids. The V segment lost 4 bases and the J segment 0 bases; nucleotides outside the gene matches: 1. The CDR3 DNA reads TGTGCCAGCAGTTATAGCGGGAGCACAGATACGCAGTATTTT. This encodes CASSYSGSTDTQYF.

This chain links TRBV6-1 with TRBJ2-1; TRBD2 matches 7 bases. The germline CDR1 and CDR2 sequences are MNHNS and SASEGT. This CDR3 region has 14 residues. With 8 bases clipped from V and 7 bases from J, the junction kept 11 bases outside the gene matches. Here the CDR3 reads CASRGSGGGNEQFF. CDR3 nucleotides: TGTGCCAGCCGCGGATCTGGGGGAGGGAATGAGCAGTTCTTC.

This clonotype was recorded once. The chain is built from TRBV28 and TRBJ2-1; perhaps TRBD2 as D (6 bases). Germline CDR1 reads MDHEN; CDR2 reads SYDVKM. The CDR3 sequence is 17 residues long. The V gene lost 5 bases and the J gene lost 1 base, with 18 bases spanning the gap. The CDR3 nucleotides read TGTGCCAGCAGTCCCCGTATCGGAGGGAGATCCTACAATGAGCAGTTCTTC. Amino acids: CASSPRIGGRSYNEQFF.

The rearrangement uses TRBV7-3 and TRBJ2-3; TRBD1 agrees at 10 bases. Germline trimming cut 6 bases from V and 4 bases from J; bases unmatched to any gene: 10. Germline CDR1 reads SGHTA; CDR2 reads FQGTGA. The CDR3 is 16 amino acids. The CDR3 sequence: CASRKNGGTGADTQYF. CDR3 sequence (DNA): TGTGCCAGCAGGAAAAACGGTGGGACAGGGGCAGATACGCAGTATTTT. The whole variable domain, filled in from reference TRBV7-3 and TRBJ2-3, reads GAGVSQTPSNKVTEKGKYVELRCDPISGHTALYWYRQSLGQGPEFLIYFQGTGAADDSGLPNDRFFAVRPEGSVSTLKIQRTERGDSAVYLCASRKNGGTGADTQYFGPGTRLTVL.

The chain is built from TRBV20-1 and TRBJ1-4; D gene ambiguous. Trimming took 1 base from V and 7 from J, leaving 13 bases between them. Germline V gene sequence: CDR1 DFQATT, CDR2 SNEGSKA (reference sequence). There are 14 residues in the CDR3. The CDR3 bases are TGCAGTGCTAGAGCCCTGTACTGGGGTGAAAAACTGTTTTTT. The encoded protein is CSARALYWGEKLFF.

The chain combines TRBV12-5 with TRBJ1-1; D gene ambiguous. The CDR3 spans 11 residues. V shed 7 bases and J shed 1 base, with 4 bases lying between them. CDR1 is LGHNT, CDR2 FRNRAP, per germline. This chain's CDR3 is CASVKNTEAFF. As DNA, the CDR3 is TGTGCTAGTGTGAAGAACACTGAAGCTTTCTTT.

This sequence joins TRBV9 and TRBJ2-1; TRBD2 matches 14 bases. V was clipped by 4 bases and J by 5 bases; unmatched bases: 5. Germline lookup yields CDR1 SGDLS and CDR2 YYNGEE. This CDR3 has 16 amino acids. The CDR3 sequence: CASSPRLAGGDNEQFF. The CDR3 DNA is TGTGCCAGCAGCCCCAGACTAGCGGGAGGGGACAATGAGCAGTTCTTC.

This clonotype was recorded once. The chain joins TRBV9 to TRBJ2-3, with 13 bases aligning to TRBD2. V gave up 1 base and J gave up 6 bases; unmatched junction bases: 5. CDR3 length equals 16 residues. Germline V lookup: CDR1 SGDLS, CDR2 YYNGEE. The CDR3 nucleotides are TGTGCCAGCAGCGTACTCGGACTAGCGGGAGCGGATACGCAGTATTTT. Protein product: CASSVLGLAGADTQYF.

The genes are TRBV19 and TRBJ1-2; tentative D call: TRBD1 (6 bases). Germline-derived CDR1 and CDR2 are LNHDA and SQIVND (reference sequence). The CDR3 has 13 residues. Deletions cut 4 bases from V and 3 bases from J, with 9 bases between. CDR3 coding DNA: TGTGCCAGTAGTACCGGGACACACTATGGCTACACCTTC. Its protein product is CASSTGTHYGYTF. Full variable domain (rest looked up from reference TRBV19 and TRBJ1-2): DGGITQSPKYLFRKEGQNVTLSCEQNLNHDAMYWYRQDPGQGLRLIYYSQIVNDFQKGDIAEGYSVSREKKESFPLTVTSAQKNPTAFYLCASSTGTHYGYTFGSGTRLTVV.

CDR3 coding DNA: TGTGCCAGCAGCACAGGCGGGGGCTTCTATGGCTACACCTTC. Encoded protein: CASSTGGGFYGYTF. V gene TRBV12-3 or TRBV12-4 combines with J gene TRBJ1-2, with D maybe TRBD1 (6 bases). Trimming removed 6 bases from V and 4 bases from J, with 15 bases in between. The CDR3 is 14 residues long.

J is TRBJ1-2 and V is TRBV7-2; D not resolved. The CDR3 runs to 13 residues. The V and J ends lost 4 bases and 2 bases respectively, with 8 bases between them. Looked up from germline, CDR1 is SGHTA and CDR2 is FQGNSA. The CDR3 loop reads CASSWKENYGYTF. CDR3 DNA: TGTGCCAGCAGCTGGAAGGAGAACTATGGCTACACCTTC.

This sequence joins TRBV27 and TRBJ2-7; D uncertain. CDR3 length equals 13 residues. Germline CDR1 reads MNHEY; CDR2 reads SMNVEV (reference sequence). The V gene lost 3 bases and the J gene lost 2 bases, with 8 bases spanning the gap. The CDR3 nucleotides read TGTGCCAGCAGTTTCAACAGCGCCTACGAGCAGTACTTC. It codes for CASSFNSAYEQYF.

A single count supports this clonotype. The chain recombines TRBV25-1 with TRBJ2-3, with TRBD2 identical over 12 bases. The ends lost 8 bases at V and 4 bases at J; junction bases unmatched: 7. The CDR3 consists of 15 residues. From germline, CDR1 is MGHDK and CDR2 SYGVNS. The CDR3 sequence is CASGASSGRADTQYF. The CDR3 nucleotides read TGTGCCAGCGGAGCCTCTAGCGGGAGGGCAGATACGCAGTATTTT.

The J gene is TRBJ2-2, the V gene TRBV9; 8 nucleotides match TRBD2. The V gene end was trimmed by 3 bases and the J gene end by 4 bases; junction bases not matched to a gene: 8. This CDR3 has 16 residues. Germline-derived CDR1 and CDR2 are SGDLS and YYNGEE. The CDR3: CASSDPSGSVTGELFF. The CDR3 DNA is TGTGCCAGCAGCGACCCCAGCGGGAGTGTCACCGGGGAGCTGTTTTTT.

The chain combines TRBV7-8 with TRBJ1-2, with D maybe TRBD1 (5 bases). Trimming took off 3 bases at V and 4 bases at J, with 12 bases between the two ends. The CDR3 runs to 14 residues. Germline V gene lookup returns CDR1 SGHVS and CDR2 FQNEAQ. CDR3 residues: CASSLTLDTYGYTF. CDR3 nucleotides: TGTGCCAGCAGCTTGACATTGGACACCTATGGCTACACCTTC.

The rearrangement links TRBV7-9 to TRBJ2-7, with D unresolved. This CDR3 spans 12 amino acids. The germline gives CDR1 SEHNR, CDR2 FQNEAQ (reference sequence). The V and J ends lost 3 bases and 3 bases respectively, with 6 bases between them. The CDR3 DNA is TGTGCCAGCAGCTTCGTCCTCTACGAGCAGTACTTC. As protein: CASSFVLYEQYF.

The CDR3 spells CASRSSTDTQYF. The CDR3 DNA is TGTGCCAGCAGGTCATCAACAGATACGCAGTATTTT. This chain joins TRBV6-5 and TRBJ2-3; D call uncertain. Germline CDR1 and CDR2: MNHEY and SVGAGI. This CDR3 has 12 residues. V was clipped by 6 bases and J by 3 bases, with 7 bases between them.

J is TRBJ2-3 and V is TRBV12-3 or TRBV12-4; D perhaps matches TRBD2 (6 bases). The CDR3 sequence is 16 residues long. Trimming removed 6 bases at V and 0 bases at J, with 16 bases between. In nucleotides, the CDR3 is TGTGCCAGCAGCCAGCGGGCCCTCGTTAGCACAGATACGCAGTATTTT. It specifies CASSQRALVSTDTQYF.

The rearrangement uses TRBV12-3 or TRBV12-4 and TRBJ2-3; possibly TRBD2 for D (6 bases). The V end lost 2 bases, the J end lost 0 bases, and 9 bases lay between the germline ends. CDR3 length: 15 amino acids. CDR3 protein: CASSLLATSTDTQYF. The CDR3 coding sequence is TGTGCCAGCAGTTTACTAGCGACTAGCACAGATACGCAGTATTTT.